The sequence of this TCR beta chain was determined in a study of identical twins. Study-level findings and limits: A partial confounding effect on zero-insertion analyses could come from invariant MAIT and iNKT cells.

TCRdb fed the 5' RACE reads into MiXCR, producing one record per CDR3 protein. The table shows roughly 690,000 distinct CDR3 sequences, with 20% to 25% occurring only once. A remark on this clonotype: Antigen specificity is unknown.

Germline V CDR1 and CDR2: SGHRS, YFSETQ. Trimming cost V 3 bases and J 1 base, with 14 bases left between them. The CDR3 sequence is 17 residues long. The same data also went into a second study, on T cells expressing NK-cell markers. From that report: Restriction of sorting to alpha-beta TCR T cells was accomplished in several experiments using an anti-gamma-delta TCR antibody.

The chain uses TRBV5-1 and TRBJ2-6; possible D gene TRBD1, 6 bases. The sequence was obtained from a woman aged 18-35 years in good health. The sequenced sample consisted of PBMCs. The DNA of the CDR3 is TGCGCCAGCAGCTCCCGCTTTCAGGGGTCTGGGGCCAACGTCCTGACTTTC. The encoded protein is CASSSRFQGSGANVLTF.